These 7 T cell receptor beta chains were all obtained from the same sample, sequenced in a study of T cells after yellow fever vaccination. MiXCR, run by TCRdb on the 5' RACE reads, gives a single entry per CDR3 protein. The sample has approximately 160,000 distinct CDR3 sequences, approximately 6.2% seen once. The sequencing used CD4+ T cells sorted from PBMCs, collected on the day of the first yellow fever vaccination. All receptors derive from a man aged 18 to 29 who received the YFV17D yellow fever vaccine.

In its sample, this clonotype was seen a few times. This sequence joins TRBV20-1 and TRBJ1-2, with a weak D call TRBD1 (5 bases). Looked up from germline, CDR1 is DFQATT and CDR2 is SNEGSKA (reference sequence). Trimming stripped 6 bases from V and 2 bases from J, with 16 bases between. This CDR3 is built from 14 residues. CDR3 protein: CSATSGDRNYGYTF. The CDR3 DNA sequence: TGCAGTGCAACCTCGGGGGACCGGAACTATGGCTACACCTTC.

The rearrangement uses TRBV7-3 and TRBJ2-3; D is possibly TRBD2 (6 bases). The CDR3 consists of 16 residues. Germline lookup yields CDR1 SGHTA and CDR2 FQGTGA. Trimming shortened V by 6 bases and J by 0 bases, and 16 bases separated the two germline ends. The DNA for the CDR3 is TGTGCCAGCAGAATGGGGCACAGCGGGAGCACAGATACGCAGTATTTT. Its protein is CASRMGHSGSTDTQYF.

This clonotype was picked up many times. The chain recombines TRBV7-2 with TRBJ2-5; no firm D call. CDR3 length: 11 amino acids. Germline CDR1 SGHTA, CDR2 FQGNSA. The ends were cut back, 6 bases at V and 5 bases at J, with 7 bases in the middle. CDR3 nucleotides: TGTGCCAGCAGGTCCACTGAGACCCAGTACTTC. It specifies CASRSTETQYF.

This clonotype appeared a few times. This chain links TRBV4-3 with TRBJ1-1; D unresolved. Trimming left V 0 bases short and J 1 base short, with 12 bases between. The germline gives CDR1 LGHNA, CDR2 YSLEER. The length of the CDR3 is 16 residues. CDR3 bases: TGCGCCAGCAGCCAAGAGATAGGTCGGGGGAACACTGAAGCTTTCTTT. As protein: CASSQEIGRGNTEAFF.

The chain couples TRBV6-1 to TRBJ2-1, with a weak D call TRBD2 (6 bases). This CDR3 is built from 13 residues. From germline, CDR1 is MNHNS and CDR2 SASEGT. V was cut by 3 bases and J by 3 bases, with 6 bases left in between. In DNA, the CDR3 is TGTGCCAGCAGTGATAGCGGCTACAATGAGCAGTTCTTC. This sequence encodes CASSDSGYNEQFF.

This clonotype was seen repeatedly, ten times or more. The rearrangement links TRBV6-1 to TRBJ2-7; 9 bases are a match to TRBD1. CDR3 length equals 14 residues. CDR1 and CDR2 from the germline V gene are MNHNS and SASEGT. V lost 2 bases, J lost 6 bases, and 5 bases stayed unmatched. The CDR3 DNA reads TGTGCCAGCAGTGAATACAGGGGGCCTGGCGAGCAGTACGTC. Protein sequence: CASSEYRGPGEQYV.

This clonotype has more than one count but fewer than ten. This chain uses TRBV5-1 with TRBJ2-7; the match to TRBD1 covers 8 bases. J lost 0 bases, V lost 3 bases, and 5 bases had no gene match. CDR1 is SGHRS and CDR2 is YFSETQ in the germline V gene. CDR3 length: 15 amino acids. The CDR3 reads CASSSTGGPSYEQYF. The CDR3 nucleotides read TGCGCCAGCAGCTCAACAGGGGGTCCCTCCTACGAGCAGTACTTC.